Listed below are T cell receptor beta chains from one sample, sequenced in a study of cytomegalovirus exposure and HLA in healthy donors. The protocol was immunoSEQ multiplex PCR, while the TCRdb copy is restricted to in-frame clones and leaves out a portion. The sample consists of some 140,000 clones, roughly 74% of them appearing once. The sample comprised PBMCs. These receptors all come from a man between 18 and 35 years old in good health and CMV-seronegative. CDR3s include the opening cysteine and the closing phenylalanine or tryptophan. D genes are given only for firm matches. Clone sizes are given selectively: once, few, many, or a class where the clone is expanded.

clone_size j_call d_call v_call cdr3_nt cdr3_aa
. TRBJ2-5 TRBD1 TRBV5-1 TGCGCCAGCAGCTACCGGACAGGGGGTCGGGAGACCCAGTACTTC CASSYRTGGRETQYF
. TRBJ2-1 TRBD2 TRBV30 TGTGCCTGGAGACTAGCGGGGGGCCCCTACAATGAGCAGTTCTTC CAWRLAGGPYNEQFF
. TRBJ2-6 TRBD1 TRBV10-2 TGCGCCAGTGGGACAGCCCATTCCTCTGGGGCCAACGGCCTGACTTTC CASGTAHSSGANGLTF
. TRBJ1-6 . TRBV2 TGTGCCAGCAGTGAATCGGGTTTTCCACCCCTCCACTTT CASSESGFPPLHF
. TRBJ2-3 . TRBV12-1 TGTGCCAGCAGCTTTGAGGCAGGGCCCGGCACAGATACGCAGTATTTT CASSFEAGPGTDTQYF
. TRBJ2-3 TRBD2 TRBV5-1 TGCGCCAGCAGCTTGGGCCACTCTAGCGGGGGCCGCACAGATACGCAGTATTTT CASSLGHSSGGRTDTQYF
few TRBJ2-7 TRBD2 TRBV5-1 TGCGCCAGCAGCTTGGGACTAGCGGGGGGGCAGTCCCCTTACGAGCAGTACTTC CASSLGLAGGQSPYEQYF
. TRBJ1-1 . TRBV7-9 TGTGCCAGCAGCAAGACGGGAGTTGGCACTGAAGCTTTCTTT CASSKTGVGTEAFF
few TRBJ2-3 . TRBV21-1 TGTGCCAGCAAACCCGGCGGGGAGGGCACAGATACGCAGTATTTT CASKPGGEGTDTQYF
. TRBJ1-5 TRBD1 TRBV19 TGTGCCAGTAGTATCGATACGGGACAGGGGGCCGGCAATCAGCCCCAGCATTTT CASSIDTGQGAGNQPQHF
. TRBJ1-2 . TRBV29-1 TGCAGCGTTGAAATTATGGGGCCGATCCGATTTGAAGGCTACACCTTC CSVEIMGPIRFEGYTF
. TRBJ2-1 TRBD1 TRBV12-5 TGTGCTAGTGGTTTGGGACAGGGGTACAATGAGCAGTTCTTC CASGLGQGYNEQFF
. TRBJ2-5 . TRBV4-2 TGTGCCAGCAGCCAAGGTTCAGGGTTCGAAGAGACCCAGTACTTC CASSQGSGFEETQYF
. TRBJ2-5 TRBD1 TRBV27 TGTGCCAGCAGTTTGGGACAGGGTTTGAGAGAGACCCAGTACTTC CASSLGQGLRETQYF
. TRBJ1-1 TRBD1 TRBV5-1 TGCGCCAGCAGCTTGGTTCACCTAAACTTCGCGGGGACAGGGAACACTGAAGCTTTCTTT CASSLVHLNFAGTGNTEAFF
. TRBJ2-1 TRBD2 TRBV27 TGTGCCAGCAGTTTACTAGCGGGGGGGCTCGGCAATGAGCAGTTCTTC CASSLLAGGLGNEQFF
. TRBJ2-3 . TRBV19 TGTGCCAGTAGTTCCCAGGTGAGCACAGATACGCAGTATTTT CASSSQVSTDTQYF
few TRBJ2-2 TRBD2 TRBV7-9 TGTGCCAGCAGCTGGATCGGGCTAGCGGGGGAGCTTAACACCGGGGAGCTGTTTTTT CASSWIGLAGELNTGELFF
. TRBJ1-5 . TRBV7-9 TGTGCCAGCAGCTACGGACTGTCAAATCAGCCCCAGCATTTT CASSYGLSNQPQHF
. TRBJ1-4 . TRBV6-1 TGTGCCAGCAGTGAATGGTTTCCCAATACGGGGGGGAGCGGTGAAAAACTGTTTTTT CASSEWFPNTGGSGEKLFF
. TRBJ1-2 . TRBV5-1 TGCGCCAGCAGCCAGGACACGGGAGGGTATGGCTACACCTTC CASSQDTGGYGYTF
. TRBJ1-3 . TRBV7-2 TGTGCCAGCAGCCCTGGACCAGGGCCCGGCTTTGGAAACACCATATATTTT CASSPGPGPGFGNTIYF
. TRBJ1-1 TRBD1 TRBV5-1 TGCGCCAGCAGCTCCAACACAGGGGACAACACTGAAGCTTTCTTT CASSSNTGDNTEAFF
. TRBJ1-2 TRBD1 TRBV29-1 TGCAGCGCAGGGGACAGCCTAAACTATGGCTACACCTTC CSAGDSLNYGYTF
. TRBJ2-5 . TRBV2 TGTGCCAGCAGTGGCCAGACTAGTCGAGAGACCCAGTACTTC CASSGQTSRETQYF
. TRBJ1-2 . TRBV18 TGTGCCAGCTCATCCTCCCGGGATGGCTACACCTTC CASSSSRDGYTF